This T cell receptor beta chain was captured by sequencing in a study of blood T cell repertoires in COVID-19. Background on the study: PBMCs, B-cell-depleted T cells, or T cells were the source of the cDNA or gDNA that made up the material.

This clone has just one count. V lost 6 bases and J lost 7, with 13 bases in between. CDR3 length: 13 amino acids. The germline gives CDR1 MRHNA, CDR2 SNTAGT. Authors' data handling: Reference gene primer amplification yielded estimated nucleated cell counts. The repertoire was sequenced with immunoSEQ multiplex PCR; TCRdb's copy has only in-frame clones and lacks some. D and trimming come from the DNA, and the V and J calls and clone size come from that table. Of 450,000 or so clones listed, about 91% are singletons. The sequence came from a young man with COVID-19, enrolled during active disease. The source material was peripheral blood. The chain combines TRBV6-4 with TRBJ2-1; D remains ambiguous. This CDR3 is CASSQERGNEQFF. Written as DNA, the CDR3 is TGTGCCAGCAGCCAAGAAAGAGGAAATGAGCAGTTCTTC.